Detailed here is one T cell receptor beta chain. The CDR3 is made up of 15 amino acids. The V gene's germline CDR1 is SGHNT and CDR2 YYREEE (reference sequence). Trimming removed 4 bases from V and 5 bases from J; junction bases left unmatched: 7. This sample was taken from a study of cytomegalovirus exposure and HLA in healthy donors. PCR employed 60 Vbeta and 13 Jbeta primers. The protocol was immunoSEQ multiplex PCR, while the TCRdb copy is restricted to in-frame clones and leaves out a portion. The sample lists approximately 270,000 clones; over 70% were seen once. The sequenced sample consisted of PBMCs. J is TRBJ2-3 and V is TRBV5-4; 10 positions match TRBD2. The source of this sequence is a girl aged 2 to 10 in good health and CMV-seronegative. In nucleotides, the CDR3 is TGTGCCAGCAGCCAAACCCTAGCGGGAGTAGATACGCAGTATTTT. Its protein is CASSQTLAGVDTQYF.